The rows below give T cell receptor beta chains drawn from one sample of a study of shared clonotypes between healthy human individuals. Sequencing used immunoSEQ multiplex PCR; TCRdb keeps in-frame clones, though not all of them. The sample includes fewer than 550,000 clones, approximately 79% of them seen just once. The specimen sequenced was PBMCs. The receptors were sampled from a woman in her forties in good health. Some clones in this sample may be carry-over from other donors' samples. Both conserved end residues are part of each CDR3. D genes are given only for firm matches. The size of a clone is reported for some rows only, either as once, few or many, or as a class for expanded clones.

cdr3_length: 15
j_call: TRBJ1-3
d_call: .
clone_size: .
v_call: TRBV9
cdr3_nt: TGTGCCAGCAGCGTAGGCTGGGATTCTGGAAACACCATATATTTT
cdr3_aa: CASSVGWDSGNTIYF

cdr3_length: 16
j_call: TRBJ1-5
d_call: .
clone_size: .
v_call: TRBV30
cdr3_nt: TGTGCCTGGAGTGTACAGGGACGTGATAGCAATCAGCCCCAGCATTTT
cdr3_aa: CAWSVQGRDSNQPQHF

cdr3_length: 15
j_call: TRBJ1-5
d_call: .
clone_size: .
v_call: TRBV5-1
cdr3_nt: TGCGCCAGCAGCTTGGTCGGGGGCTCTGGTCAGCCCCAGCATTTT
cdr3_aa: CASSLVGGSGQPQHF

cdr3_length: 14
j_call: TRBJ1-1
d_call: .
clone_size: .
v_call: TRBV6-5
cdr3_nt: TGTGCCAGCAACCCGGTCGGGGGTGACACTGAAGCTTTCTTT
cdr3_aa: CASNPVGGDTEAFF

cdr3_length: 14
j_call: TRBJ2-7
d_call: TRBD2
clone_size: .
v_call: TRBV7-2
cdr3_nt: TGTGCCAGCAGCCTACTAGCGTTCTCCTACGAGCAGTACTTC
cdr3_aa: CASSLLAFSYEQYF

cdr3_length: 14
j_call: TRBJ1-4
d_call: .
clone_size: .
v_call: TRBV19
cdr3_nt: TGTGCCAGTAGTACGGCAGGGTCTAATGAAAAACTGTTTTTT
cdr3_aa: CASSTAGSNEKLFF

cdr3_length: 11
j_call: TRBJ2-5
d_call: .
clone_size: .
v_call: TRBV20-1
cdr3_nt: TGCAGTGTCAGAGACCTAACTGGGGGGAACTTC
cdr3_aa: CSVRDLTGGNF

cdr3_length: 14
j_call: TRBJ2-5
d_call: TRBD2
clone_size: .
v_call: TRBV28
cdr3_nt: TGTGCCAGCAGTTTATGGGGGAGGGATGGGACCCAGTACTTC
cdr3_aa: CASSLWGRDGTQYF

cdr3_length: 14
j_call: TRBJ2-6
d_call: .
clone_size: .
v_call: TRBV5-1
cdr3_nt: TGCGCCAGCAGAGGGGGGCTTGGGGCCAACGTCCTGACTTTC
cdr3_aa: CASRGGLGANVLTF

cdr3_length: 17
j_call: TRBJ2-3
d_call: TRBD2
clone_size: .
v_call: TRBV4-2
cdr3_nt: TGTGCCAGCAGCCAAGTTAAAACTAGCGAGAACACAGATACGCAGTATTTT
cdr3_aa: CASSQVKTSENTDTQYF

cdr3_length: 16
j_call: TRBJ2-2
d_call: TRBD1
clone_size: many
v_call: TRBV10-3
cdr3_nt: TGTGCCATCAGTGAGTCACCGGGACAGCAGACCGGGGAGCTGTTTTTT
cdr3_aa: CAISESPGQQTGELFF

cdr3_length: 17
j_call: TRBJ2-7
d_call: TRBD1
clone_size: once
v_call: TRBV10-3
cdr3_nt: TGTGCCATCAGTGCACCTCGGACAGGGCGCAGCTCCTACGAGCAGTACTTC
cdr3_aa: CAISAPRTGRSSYEQYF

cdr3_length: 15
j_call: TRBJ2-3
d_call: TRBD2
clone_size: .
v_call: TRBV5-1
cdr3_nt: TGCGCCAGCACCTCTAGCGGGGCTAGCACAGATACGCAGTATTTT
cdr3_aa: CASTSSGASTDTQYF

cdr3_length: 12
j_call: TRBJ2-7
d_call: .
clone_size: .
v_call: TRBV30
cdr3_nt: TGTGCCTGGAGTACTACTTCCTACGAGCAGTACTTC
cdr3_aa: CAWSTTSYEQYF

cdr3_length: 15
j_call: TRBJ1-5
d_call: .
clone_size: .
v_call: TRBV6-5
cdr3_nt: TGTGCCAGCAGGGCCCGGGGAGCCGGCAATCAGCCCCAGCATTTT
cdr3_aa: CASRARGAGNQPQHF

cdr3_length: 13
j_call: TRBJ1-2
d_call: .
clone_size: .
v_call: TRBV5-6
cdr3_nt: TGTGCCAGCAGCTTGGCGGCGGACTATGGCTACACCTTC
cdr3_aa: CASSLAADYGYTF

cdr3_length: 16
j_call: TRBJ2-7
d_call: TRBD1
clone_size: .
v_call: TRBV4-1
cdr3_nt: TGCGCCAGCAGCCACCCCGACAGGGGTTCCTCCTACGAGCAGTACTTC
cdr3_aa: CASSHPDRGSSYEQYF

cdr3_length: 14
j_call: TRBJ2-3
d_call: .
clone_size: .
v_call: TRBV7-8
cdr3_nt: TGTGCCAGCAGCTTGTGGGAGAGCACAGATACGCAGTATTTT
cdr3_aa: CASSLWESTDTQYF

cdr3_length: 15
j_call: TRBJ2-1
d_call: TRBD2
clone_size: .
v_call: TRBV27
cdr3_nt: TGTGCCAGCAGTATCACTAGCGGGGCCTACAATGAGCAGTTCTTC
cdr3_aa: CASSITSGAYNEQFF

cdr3_length: 14
j_call: TRBJ1-1
d_call: .
clone_size: .
v_call: TRBV7-2
cdr3_nt: TGTGCCAGCAGCTTAGAAGCAGTGAACACTGAAGCTTTCTTT
cdr3_aa: CASSLEAVNTEAFF

cdr3_length: 14
j_call: TRBJ1-4
d_call: .
clone_size: .
v_call: TRBV30
cdr3_nt: TGTGCCTGGAGCCGCGCGGGTTTGAGGGAAAAACTGTTTTTT
cdr3_aa: CAWSRAGLREKLFF

cdr3_length: 15
j_call: TRBJ2-4
d_call: .
clone_size: .
v_call: TRBV11-2
cdr3_nt: TGTGCCAGCAGCCCCAGCGGAGCCGTGACGAACATTCAGTACTTC
cdr3_aa: CASSPSGAVTNIQYF

cdr3_length: 15
j_call: TRBJ2-1
d_call: TRBD2
clone_size: .
v_call: TRBV7-3
cdr3_nt: TGTGCCAGCAGCCCCGGGGGGAGCTCCTACAATGAGCAGTTCTTC
cdr3_aa: CASSPGGSSYNEQFF

cdr3_length: 12
j_call: TRBJ2-1
d_call: .
clone_size: .
v_call: TRBV29-1
cdr3_nt: TGCAGCGTTGAAAGGCAGTACAATGAGCAGTTCTTC
cdr3_aa: CSVERQYNEQFF

cdr3_length: 14
j_call: TRBJ2-7
d_call: .
clone_size: .
v_call: TRBV13
cdr3_nt: TGTGCCAGCAGCTTAGGACGGGGGACCTACGAGCAGTACTTC
cdr3_aa: CASSLGRGTYEQYF

cdr3_length: 11
j_call: TRBJ2-7
d_call: .
clone_size: .
v_call: TRBV18
cdr3_nt: TGTGCCAGCTCACCGGCCCTCGAGCAGTACTTC
cdr3_aa: CASSPALEQYF

cdr3_length: 17
j_call: TRBJ2-5
d_call: TRBD2
clone_size: .
v_call: TRBV28
cdr3_nt: TGTGCCAGCAGTTCACGACTAGCGGGAGGGAAGCAAGAGACCCAGTACTTC
cdr3_aa: CASSSRLAGGKQETQYF

cdr3_length: 15
j_call: TRBJ1-1
d_call: TRBD1
clone_size: .
v_call: TRBV5-5
cdr3_nt: TGTGCCAGCAGCCCCGGACAGGGTGGTGGCAATGAAGCTTTCTTT
cdr3_aa: CASSPGQGGGNEAFF

cdr3_length: 13
j_call: TRBJ1-2
d_call: .
clone_size: few
v_call: TRBV7-9
cdr3_nt: TGTGCCAGCAGCTTAGAGGGCCTTTGGGGCTACACCTTC
cdr3_aa: CASSLEGLWGYTF

cdr3_length: 14
j_call: TRBJ2-1
d_call: TRBD2
clone_size: .
v_call: TRBV19
cdr3_nt: TGTGCCAGTAGTACCTCAGCGGGAGACAATGAGCAGTTCTTC
cdr3_aa: CASSTSAGDNEQFF

cdr3_length: 15
j_call: TRBJ2-1
d_call: .
clone_size: few
v_call: TRBV7-2
cdr3_nt: TGTGCCAGCAGCTCACTTCTCGGGGGAGTATCCGAGCAGTTCTTC
cdr3_aa: CASSSLLGGVSEQFF